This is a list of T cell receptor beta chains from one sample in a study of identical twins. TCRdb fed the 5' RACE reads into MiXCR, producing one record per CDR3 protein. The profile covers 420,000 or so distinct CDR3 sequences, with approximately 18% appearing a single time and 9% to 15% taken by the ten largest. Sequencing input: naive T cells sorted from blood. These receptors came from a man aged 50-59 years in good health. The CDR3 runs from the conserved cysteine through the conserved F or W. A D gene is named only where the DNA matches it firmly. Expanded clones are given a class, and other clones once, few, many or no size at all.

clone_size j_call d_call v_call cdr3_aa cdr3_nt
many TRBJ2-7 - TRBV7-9 CASSQGRAPHEQYF TGTGCCAGCAGCCAAGGCAGGGCGCCCCACGAGCAGTACTTC
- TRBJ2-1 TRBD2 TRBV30 CAWSVQLAGNEQFF TGTGCCTGGAGTGTACAACTAGCGGGCAATGAGCAGTTCTTC
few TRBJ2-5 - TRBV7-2 CASSRPPFGQETQYF TGTGCCAGCAGCCGCCCCCCGTTTGGGCAAGAGACCCAGTACTTC
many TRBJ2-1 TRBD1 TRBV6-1 CASSNRGRSSYNEQFF TGTGCCAGCAGCAACAGGGGAAGGAGCTCCTACAATGAGCAGTTCTTC
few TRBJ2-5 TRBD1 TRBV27 CASSYRGQTQYF TGTGCCAGCAGTTACAGGGGTCAGACCCAGTACTTC
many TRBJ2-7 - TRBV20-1 CSAGDRDGTYEQYF TGCAGTGCTGGTGACCGGGACGGAACCTACGAGCAGTACTTC
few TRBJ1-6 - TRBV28 CASASGLGISPLHF TGTGCCAGCGCTTCGGGATTAGGGATTTCTCCCCTCCACTTT
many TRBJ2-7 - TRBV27 CASSQSRGFTNEQYF TGTGCCAGCAGTCAGAGCAGGGGATTCACTAACGAGCAGTACTTC
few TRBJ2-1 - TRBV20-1 CSASRYDEQFF TGCAGTGCTTCACGTTACGATGAGCAGTTCTTC
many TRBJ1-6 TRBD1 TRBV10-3 CAISVEGANSPLHF TGTGCCATCAGTGTGGAGGGGGCCAATTCACCCCTCCACTTT
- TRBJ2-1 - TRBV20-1 CSARYSGPYNEQFF TGCAGTGCTAGATATAGCGGCCCCTACAATGAGCAGTTCTTC
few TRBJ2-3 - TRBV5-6 CASSLGEEDTQYF TGTGCCAGCAGCTTGGGCGAGGAAGATACGCAGTATTTT
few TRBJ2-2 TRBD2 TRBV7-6 CASSPGTSGRTTGELFF TGTGCCAGCAGCCCTGGGACTAGCGGGAGGACTACCGGGGAGCTGTTTTTT
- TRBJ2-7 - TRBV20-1 CSADPGVRLRDEQYF TGCAGTGCCGACCCGGGGGTAAGACTGAGGGACGAGCAGTACTTC
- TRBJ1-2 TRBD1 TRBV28 CATSLGGRGYTF TGTGCCACAAGTTTAGGGGGCAGAGGCTACACCTTC
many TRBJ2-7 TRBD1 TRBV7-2 CASSKTGGSYEQYF TGTGCCAGCAGCAAGACAGGGGGCTCCTACGAGCAGTACTTC
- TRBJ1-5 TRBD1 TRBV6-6 CASSPGQAPQHF TGTGCCAGCAGTCCCGGACAGGCGCCCCAGCATTTT
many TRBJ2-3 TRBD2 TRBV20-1 CSASGLAGGPDTQYF TGCAGTGCTAGCGGGCTAGCGGGGGGGCCAGATACGCAGTATTTT
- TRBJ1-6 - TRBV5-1 CASSPQGEGSPLHF TGCGCCAGCAGCCCCCAGGGTGAGGGGTCACCCCTCCACTTT
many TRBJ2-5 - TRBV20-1 CSARDSGDIEETQYF TGCAGTGCTAGAGATTCGGGGGACATTGAAGAGACCCAGTACTTC
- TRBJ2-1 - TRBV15 CATSRVTTHRNPPQQFF TGTGCCACCAGCAGAGTCACCACTCATCGGAATCCGCCTCAGCAGTTCTTC
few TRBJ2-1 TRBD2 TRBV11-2 CASSLAQREVSF TGTGCCAGCAGCTTAGCACAGCGGGAGGTTTCCTTC
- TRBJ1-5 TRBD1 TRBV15 CATSTGQVLSNQPQHF TGTGCCACCAGCACGGGACAGGTGTTGAGCAATCAGCCCCAGCATTTT
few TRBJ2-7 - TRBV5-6 CASSPGRDLYEQYF TGTGCCAGCAGCCCGGGTAGGGATCTCTACGAGCAGTACTTC
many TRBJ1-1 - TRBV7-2 CASSLEVGEAFF TGTGCCAGCAGCTTAGAAGTGGGTGAAGCTTTCTTT
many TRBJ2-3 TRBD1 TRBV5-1 CASSPGQGGTDTQYF TGCGCCAGCAGCCCCGGACAGGGCGGGACAGATACGCAGTATTTT
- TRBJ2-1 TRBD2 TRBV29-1 CSVGTSGGSYNEQFF TGCAGCGTCGGGACTAGCGGAGGCTCCTACAATGAGCAGTTCTTC
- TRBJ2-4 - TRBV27 CARKGRDLAKNIQYF TGTGCCAGAAAGGGTCGGGATCTAGCCAAAAACATTCAGTACTTC
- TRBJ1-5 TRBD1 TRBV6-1 CASSTTGGGFNQPQHF TGTGCCAGCAGTACGACAGGGGGCGGTTTTAATCAGCCCCAGCATTTT
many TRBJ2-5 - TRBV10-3 CAISMTGGMETQYF TGTGCCATCAGCATGACTGGGGGTATGGAGACCCAGTACTTC
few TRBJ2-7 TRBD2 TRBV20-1 CSASRAGGYEQYF TGCAGTGCTAGTAGAGCGGGAGGGTACGAGCAGTACTTC
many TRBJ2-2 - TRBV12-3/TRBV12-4 CASSPHGANTGELFF TGTGCCAGCAGTCCCCACGGAGCGAACACCGGGGAGCTGTTTTTT
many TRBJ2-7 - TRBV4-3 CASSQGEGAYEQYF TGCGCCAGCAGCCAAGGGGAGGGGGCCTACGAGCAGTACTTC
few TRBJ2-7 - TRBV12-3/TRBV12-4 CASSPNRGYEQYF TGTGCCAGCAGTCCGAATAGGGGCTACGAGCAGTACTTC
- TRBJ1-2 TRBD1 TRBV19 CASSIPGQGNYGYTF TGTGCCAGTAGTATTCCTGGACAGGGGAACTATGGCTACACCTTC
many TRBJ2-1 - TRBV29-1 CSVAGVSYNEQFF TGCAGCGTTGCGGGGGTCTCCTACAATGAGCAGTTCTTC
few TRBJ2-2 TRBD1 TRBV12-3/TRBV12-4 CASIWTGMNTGELFF TGTGCCAGCATATGGACAGGGATGAACACCGGGGAGCTGTTTTTT
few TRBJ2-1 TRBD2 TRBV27 CASTSSGGYNEQFF TGTGCCAGCACCTCTAGCGGGGGTTACAATGAGCAGTTCTTC
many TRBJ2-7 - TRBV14 CASSLTGTRGAARQYEQYF TGTGCCAGCAGCCTTACCGGGACAAGGGGTGCCGCGAGGCAGTACGAGCAGTACTTC
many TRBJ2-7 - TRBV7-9 CASSPNRVPYEQYF TGTGCCAGCAGCCCAAACAGGGTCCCCTACGAGCAGTACTTC